This TCR beta chain was retrieved from a study of blood T cells in healthy people across ages. The study's findings and limits: Long-lived donors carried more naive CD4+ cells and greater diversity than aged donors. Considered underestimates were the diversity estimates obtained from one million T cells.

This clonotype was seen a few times. The antigen is undetermined. One end of the junction is discordant with germline, which a read error may explain. A second about 7 to 11 cycle PCR used barcoded and J-beta primers. TCRdb reanalysed the 5' RACE reads using MiXCR and keeps one entry per CDR3 protein. This sample has around 1,000,000 distinct CDR3 sequences, with roughly a quarter found just once. CDR1 is SGHRS, CDR2 YFSETQ, per germline. The CDR3 length is 11 residues. These data also featured in a second study, about T cells of mothers and their children.

The sequenced sample was blood. This rearrangement joins TRBV5-1 to TRBJ2-5; D is unresolved. TRBJ2-1 matches the DNA end more closely, so the J call is doubtful. This receptor was taken from a girl aged 2 to 10 in good health. CDR3 protein: CASSGNNGQFF. CDR3 nucleotides: TGCGCCAGCAGCGGCAACAATGGGCAGTTCTTC.